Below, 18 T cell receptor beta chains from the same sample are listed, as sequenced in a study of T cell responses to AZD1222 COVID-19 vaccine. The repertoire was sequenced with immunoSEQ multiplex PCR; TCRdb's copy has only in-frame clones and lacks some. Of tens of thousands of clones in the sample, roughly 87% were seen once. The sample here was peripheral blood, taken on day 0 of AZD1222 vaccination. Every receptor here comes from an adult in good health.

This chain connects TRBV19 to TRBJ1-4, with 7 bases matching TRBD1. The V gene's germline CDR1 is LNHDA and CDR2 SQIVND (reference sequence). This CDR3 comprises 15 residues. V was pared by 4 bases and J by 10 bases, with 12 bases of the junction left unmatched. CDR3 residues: CASSRQGLTLGKLFF. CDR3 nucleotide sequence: TGTGCCAGTAGTAGACAGGGTTTGACGTTGGGAAAACTGTTTTTT.

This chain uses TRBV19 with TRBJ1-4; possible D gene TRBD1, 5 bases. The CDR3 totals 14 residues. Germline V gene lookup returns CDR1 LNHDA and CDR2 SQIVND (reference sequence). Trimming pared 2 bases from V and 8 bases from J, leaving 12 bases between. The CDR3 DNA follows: TGTGCCAGTAGTATACGGGACGCTGGGGAAAAACTGTTTTTT. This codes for CASSIRDAGEKLFF.

In DNA, the CDR3 is TGCAGCGTGACCGGGACTAGCCTTAACTCCTACGAGCAGTACTTC. This sequence encodes CSVTGTSLNSYEQYF. The chain recombines TRBV29-1 with TRBJ2-7, with 9 nucleotides matching TRBD2. There are 15 residues in the CDR3. The trim removed 6 bases at V and 0 bases at J, leaving 9 bases unmatched. Germline loops: CDR1 SQVTM, CDR2 ANQGSEA.

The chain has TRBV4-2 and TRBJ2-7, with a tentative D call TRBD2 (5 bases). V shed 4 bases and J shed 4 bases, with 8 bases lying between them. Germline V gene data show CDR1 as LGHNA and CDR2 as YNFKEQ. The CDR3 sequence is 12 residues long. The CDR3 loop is CASSLSGYEQYF. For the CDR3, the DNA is TGTGCCAGCAGCCTAAGCGGATACGAGCAGTACTTC.

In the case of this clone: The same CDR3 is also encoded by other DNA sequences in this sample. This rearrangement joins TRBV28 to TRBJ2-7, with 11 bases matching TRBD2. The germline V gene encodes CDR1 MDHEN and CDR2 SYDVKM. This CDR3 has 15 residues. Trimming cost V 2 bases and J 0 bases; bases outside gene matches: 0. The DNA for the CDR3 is TGTGCCAGCAGTTTAGGACTAGCGGGCTCCTACGAGCAGTACTTC. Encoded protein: CASSLGLAGSYEQYF.

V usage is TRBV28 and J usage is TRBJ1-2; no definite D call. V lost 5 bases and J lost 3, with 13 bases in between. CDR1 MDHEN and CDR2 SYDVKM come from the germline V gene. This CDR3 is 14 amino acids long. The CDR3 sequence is CASSPPRSDYGYTF. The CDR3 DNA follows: TGTGCCAGCAGTCCCCCCCGGAGCGACTATGGCTACACCTTC.

CDR3 nucleotides: TGTGCCAGCAGTGCAGATCAACCGGGACTAGGACGAGATGAGCAGTTCTTC. The encoded protein is CASSADQPGLGRDEQFF. This chain joins TRBV2 and TRBJ2-1; 8 positions match TRBD2. The CDR3 length is 17 residues. Per germline, CDR1 SNHLY and CDR2 FYNNEI. The trim removed 4 bases at V and 8 bases at J, leaving 16 bases unmatched.

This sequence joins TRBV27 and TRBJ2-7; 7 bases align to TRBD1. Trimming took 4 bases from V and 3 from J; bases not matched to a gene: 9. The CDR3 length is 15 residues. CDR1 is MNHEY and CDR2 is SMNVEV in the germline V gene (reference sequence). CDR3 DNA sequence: TGTGCCAGCAGTTCTCCCCGGGACAGCGACTACGAGCAGTACTTC. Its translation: CASSSPRDSDYEQYF.

CDR3 in amino acids: CSEERAGGYTF. CDR3 DNA: TGCAGCGAGGAGCGGGCGGGTGGCTACACCTTC. The chain carries TRBV29-1 and TRBJ1-2; D remains unclear. Germline CDR1 and CDR2: SQVTM and ANQGSEA. CDR3 length: 11 residues. V lost 7 bases, J lost 7 bases, and 13 bases lay in between.

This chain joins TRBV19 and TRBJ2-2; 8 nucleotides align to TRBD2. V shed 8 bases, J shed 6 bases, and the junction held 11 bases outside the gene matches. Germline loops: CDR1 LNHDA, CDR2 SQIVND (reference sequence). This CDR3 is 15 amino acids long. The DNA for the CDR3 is TGTGCCAGTCGCCGGGGGGGAGCCCGACCCGGGGAGCTGTTTTTT. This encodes CASRRGGARPGELFF. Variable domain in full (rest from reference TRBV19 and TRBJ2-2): DGGITQSPKYLFRKEGQNVTLSCEQNLNHDAMYWYRQDPGQGLRLIYYSQIVNDFQKGDIAEGYSVSREKKESFPLTVTSAQKNPTAFYLCASRRGGARPGELFFGEGSRLTVL.

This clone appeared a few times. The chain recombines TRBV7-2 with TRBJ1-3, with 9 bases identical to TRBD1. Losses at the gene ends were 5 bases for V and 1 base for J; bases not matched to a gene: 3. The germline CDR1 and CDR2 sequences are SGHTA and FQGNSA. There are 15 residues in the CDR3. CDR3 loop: CASSPQGASGNTIYF. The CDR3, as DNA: TGTGCCAGCAGCCCACAGGGGGCGTCTGGAAACACCATATATTTT.

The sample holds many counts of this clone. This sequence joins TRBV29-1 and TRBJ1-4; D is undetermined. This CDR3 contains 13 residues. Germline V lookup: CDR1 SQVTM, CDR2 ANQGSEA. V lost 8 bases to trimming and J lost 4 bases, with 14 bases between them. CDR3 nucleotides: TGCAGCTCCCTGATCTCGGGTAATGAAAAACTGTTTTTT. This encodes CSSLISGNEKLFF.

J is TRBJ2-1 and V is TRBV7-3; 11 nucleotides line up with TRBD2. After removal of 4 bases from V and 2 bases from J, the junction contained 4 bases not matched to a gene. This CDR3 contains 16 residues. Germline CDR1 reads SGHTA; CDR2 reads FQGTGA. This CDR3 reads CASSSTGLAAYNEQFF. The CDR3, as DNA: TGTGCCAGCAGCTCAACGGGACTAGCGGCCTACAATGAGCAGTTCTTC. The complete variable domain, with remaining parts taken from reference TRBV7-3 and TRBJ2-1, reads GAGVSQTPSNKVTEKGKYVELRCDPISGHTALYWYRQSLGQGPEFLIYFQGTGAADDSGLPNDRFFAVRPEGSVSTLKIQRTERGDSAVYLCASSSTGLAAYNEQFFGPGTRLTVL.

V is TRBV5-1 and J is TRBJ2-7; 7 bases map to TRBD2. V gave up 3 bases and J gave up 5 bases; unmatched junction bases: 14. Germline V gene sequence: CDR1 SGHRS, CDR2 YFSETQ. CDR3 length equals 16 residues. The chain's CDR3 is CASSWGSGGRVDEQYF. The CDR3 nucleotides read TGCGCCAGCAGCTGGGGCTCTGGCGGGAGAGTCGACGAGCAGTACTTC. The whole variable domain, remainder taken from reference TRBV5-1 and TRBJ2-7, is KAGVTQTPRYLIKTRGQQVTLSCSPISGHRSVSWYQQTPGQGLQFLFEYFSETQRNKGNFPGRFSGRQFSNSRSEMNVSTLELGDSALYLCASSWGSGGRVDEQYFGPGTRLTVT.

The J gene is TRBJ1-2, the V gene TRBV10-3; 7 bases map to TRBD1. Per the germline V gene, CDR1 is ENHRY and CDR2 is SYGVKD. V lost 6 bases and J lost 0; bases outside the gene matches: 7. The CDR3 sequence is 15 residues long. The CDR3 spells CAISDREGANYGYTF. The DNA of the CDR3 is TGTGCCATCAGCGACAGGGAAGGAGCTAACTATGGCTACACCTTC.

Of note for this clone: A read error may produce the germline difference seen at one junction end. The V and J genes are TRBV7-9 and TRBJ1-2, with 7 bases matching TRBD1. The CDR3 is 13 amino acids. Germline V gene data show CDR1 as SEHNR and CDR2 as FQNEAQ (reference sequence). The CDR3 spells CASSSTGNSGYTF. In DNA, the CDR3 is TGTGCCAGCAGCTCGACAGGGAACTCTGGCTACACCTTC.

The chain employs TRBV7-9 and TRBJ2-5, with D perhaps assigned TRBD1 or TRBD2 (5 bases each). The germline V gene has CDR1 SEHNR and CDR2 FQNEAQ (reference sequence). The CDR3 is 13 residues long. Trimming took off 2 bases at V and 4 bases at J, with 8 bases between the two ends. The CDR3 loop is CASSLNGGETQYF. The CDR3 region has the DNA TGTGCCAGCAGCTTAAATGGGGGAGAGACCCAGTACTTC.

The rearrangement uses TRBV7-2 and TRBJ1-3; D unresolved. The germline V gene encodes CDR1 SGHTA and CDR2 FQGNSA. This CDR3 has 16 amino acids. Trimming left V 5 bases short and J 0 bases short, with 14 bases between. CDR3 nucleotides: TGTGCCAGCAGCCGCGGGTCGTCGAGCTCTGGAAACACCATATATTTT. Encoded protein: CASSRGSSSSGNTIYF.